This T cell receptor (beta chain) was sequenced during a study of T cell responses to AZD1222 COVID-19 vaccine. TCRdb's copy holds only in-frame clones and misses some; the assay was immunoSEQ multiplex PCR. The sample records about 120,000 clones, about 90% being singletons. V lost 5 bases and J 8 bases, leaving 13 bases between the germline ends. The germline V gene has CDR1 MNHEY and CDR2 SMNVEV (reference sequence). The CDR3 sequence is 13 residues long. Concerning this clone: Its antigen is unknown.

Study-level findings and limits: Nearly half of spike-specific TCRs reportedly target variant regions that are unmutated in the B.1.351 and B.1.1.7 variants.

This specimen was peripheral blood, taken on day 0 of AZD1222 vaccination. The chain recombines TRBV27 with TRBJ2-1; D assignment may be TRBD1 or TRBD2 (6 bases each). The sequence derives from an adult in good health. CDR3 protein: CASSGAGGDEQFF. The DNA for the CDR3 is TGTGCCAGCAGTGGGGCCGGGGGCGATGAGCAGTTCTTC.